This TCR beta chain was identified during a study of regulatory T cells in long-lasting Graves disease. The overall study: Graves' cases, newly diagnosed, had used antithyroid drugs under 3 months.

Study-wide points: Persistent disease favored TRBV28, TRBJ1-2 and TRBJ2-5. In persistent patients, shared public clonotypes (more than 2,500) outnumbered those in new patients (almost 1,000).

CDR1 and CDR2 from the germline V gene are SGHTA and FQGTGA. Trimming removed 5 bases from V and 7 bases from J, with 17 bases in between. CDR3 length: 14 residues. This clonotype was detected a few times. Its specificity is unknown. The time point was: newly diagnosed GD, antithyroid drugs for less than 3 months. There was RNA extracted from PBMCs, and the TCR library was made from it. Graves' disease diagnosis used American Thyroid Association guidelines. Relying on iRepertoire HTBI primers and Arm-PCR of CDR3 regions, the team built TCR beta libraries. TCRdb recomputed calls from the multiplex PCR reads with MiXCR, one row per CDR3 protein. This table holds under 250,000 distinct CDR3 sequences, 20% to 25% found once.

The receptor's source is a female donor with Graves disease. The rearrangement links TRBV7-3 to TRBJ1-2; D is possibly TRBD1 (5 bases). Sequencing used peripheral blood mononuclear cells (PBMCs), obtained at new diagnosis, from a patient treated with antithyroid drugs. CDR3 bases: TGTGCCAGCAGCCCCAGTTGGGGGGACGGTGGCTACACCTTC. The encoded protein is CASSPSWGDGGYTF.